This TCR beta chain was documented in a study of T cell responses to AZD1222 COVID-19 vaccine. TCRdb keeps only in-frame clones here, not all; method: immunoSEQ multiplex PCR. The table lists some 150,000 clones, around four fifths of them singletons. As concerns this clone: Its antigen is not identified.

Findings and limits, study-wide: Nearly half of spike-specific TCRs reportedly target variant regions that are unmutated in the B.1.351 and B.1.1.7 variants. Compared with day 0, the breadth and depth of the Spike-specific TCR repertoire rose significantly after two doses of AZD1222.

The sequence was collected from an adult in good health. The sequencing used peripheral blood, collected on day 0 of MenACWY control vaccination.

CDR3 residues: CASRETGSYTEAFF. Written as DNA, the CDR3 is TGTGCCAGTAGAGAGACAGGGAGCTACACTGAAGCTTTCTTT. The genes are TRBV19 and TRBJ1-1; the match to TRBD1 covers 7 bases. Germline loops: CDR1 LNHDA, CDR2 SQIVND (reference sequence). The CDR3 runs 14 residues. V was clipped by 6 bases and J by 3 bases; unmatched bases: 7.